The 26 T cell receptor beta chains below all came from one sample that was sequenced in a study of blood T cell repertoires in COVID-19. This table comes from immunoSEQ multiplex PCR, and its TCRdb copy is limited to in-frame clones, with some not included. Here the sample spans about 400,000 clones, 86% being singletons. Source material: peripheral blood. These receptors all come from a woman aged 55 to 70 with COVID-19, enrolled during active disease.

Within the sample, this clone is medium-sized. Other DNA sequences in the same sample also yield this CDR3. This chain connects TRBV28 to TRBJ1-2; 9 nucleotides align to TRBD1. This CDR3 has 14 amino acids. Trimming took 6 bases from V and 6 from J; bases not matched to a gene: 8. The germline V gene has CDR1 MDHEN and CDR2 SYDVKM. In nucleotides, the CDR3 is TGTGCCAGCAGCCGGGGACAGGGTCGGGATGGCTACACCTTC. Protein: CASSRGQGRDGYTF.

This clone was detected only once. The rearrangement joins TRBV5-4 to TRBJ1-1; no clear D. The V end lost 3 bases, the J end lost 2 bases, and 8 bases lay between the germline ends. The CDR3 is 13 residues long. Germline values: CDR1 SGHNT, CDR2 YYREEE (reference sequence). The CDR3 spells CASSSESNTEAFF. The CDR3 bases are TGTGCCAGCAGCTCAGAATCCAACACTGAAGCTTTCTTT.

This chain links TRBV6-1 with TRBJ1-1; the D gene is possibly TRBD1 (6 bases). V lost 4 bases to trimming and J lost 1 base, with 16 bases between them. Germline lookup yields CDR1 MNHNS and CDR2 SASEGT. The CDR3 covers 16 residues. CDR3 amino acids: CASSGRGGVTNTEAFF. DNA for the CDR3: TGTGCCAGCAGTGGACGAGGGGGAGTTACGAACACTGAAGCTTTCTTT.

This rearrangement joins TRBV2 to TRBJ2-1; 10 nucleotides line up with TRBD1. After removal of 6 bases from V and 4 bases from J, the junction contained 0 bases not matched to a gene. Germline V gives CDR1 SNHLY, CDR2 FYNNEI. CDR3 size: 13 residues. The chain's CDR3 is CASRGQGYNEQFF. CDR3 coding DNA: TGTGCCAGCAGGGGACAGGGGTACAATGAGCAGTTCTTC.

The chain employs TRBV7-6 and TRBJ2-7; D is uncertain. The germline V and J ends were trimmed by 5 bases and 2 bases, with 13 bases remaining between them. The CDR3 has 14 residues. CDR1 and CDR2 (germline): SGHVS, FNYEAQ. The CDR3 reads CASSPAAAPYEQYF. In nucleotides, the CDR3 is TGTGCCAGCAGCCCTGCGGCAGCTCCCTACGAGCAGTACTTC.

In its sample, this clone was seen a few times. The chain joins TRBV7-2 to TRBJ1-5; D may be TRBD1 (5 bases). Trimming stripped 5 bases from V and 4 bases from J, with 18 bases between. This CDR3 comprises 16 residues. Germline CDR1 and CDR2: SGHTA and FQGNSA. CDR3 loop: CASSIRGRGLNQPQHF. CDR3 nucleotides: TGTGCCAGCAGCATCAGAGGGAGGGGCCTTAATCAGCCCCAGCATTTT.

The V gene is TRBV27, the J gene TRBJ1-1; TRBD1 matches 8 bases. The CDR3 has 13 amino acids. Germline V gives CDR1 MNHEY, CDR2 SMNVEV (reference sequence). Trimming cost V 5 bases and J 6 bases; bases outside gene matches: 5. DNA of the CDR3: TGTGCCAGCAGTACGACAGGGGCCCCTGAAGCTTTCTTT. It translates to CASSTTGAPEAFF.

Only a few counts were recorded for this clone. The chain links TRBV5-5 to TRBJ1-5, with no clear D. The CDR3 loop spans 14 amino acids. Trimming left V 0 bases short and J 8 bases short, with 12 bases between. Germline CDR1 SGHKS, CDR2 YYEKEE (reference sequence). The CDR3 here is CASSLAEEKEPQHF. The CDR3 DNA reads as TGTGCCAGCAGCTTGGCAGAAGAAAAAGAGCCCCAGCATTTT. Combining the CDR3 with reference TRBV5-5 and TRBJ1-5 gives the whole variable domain DAGVTQSPTHLIKTRGQQVTLRCSPISGHKSVSWYQQVLGQGPQFIFQYYEKEERGRGNFPDRFSARQFPNYSSELNVNALLLGDSALYLCASSLAEEKEPQHFGDGTRLSIL.

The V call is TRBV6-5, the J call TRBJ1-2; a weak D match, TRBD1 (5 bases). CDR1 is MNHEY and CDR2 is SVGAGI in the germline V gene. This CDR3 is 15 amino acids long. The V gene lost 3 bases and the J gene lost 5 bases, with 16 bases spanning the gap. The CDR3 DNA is TGTGCCAGCAGTTATCATGGGAGGTCAGGGTATGGCTACACCTTC. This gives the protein CASSYHGRSGYGYTF.

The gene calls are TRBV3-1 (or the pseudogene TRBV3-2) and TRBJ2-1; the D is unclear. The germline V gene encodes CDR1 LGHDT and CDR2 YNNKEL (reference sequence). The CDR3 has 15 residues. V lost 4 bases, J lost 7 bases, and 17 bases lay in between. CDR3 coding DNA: TGTGCCAGCAGCCCCAGCGCAGACCTCCTAAATGAGCAGTTCTTC. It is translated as CASSPSADLLNEQFF.

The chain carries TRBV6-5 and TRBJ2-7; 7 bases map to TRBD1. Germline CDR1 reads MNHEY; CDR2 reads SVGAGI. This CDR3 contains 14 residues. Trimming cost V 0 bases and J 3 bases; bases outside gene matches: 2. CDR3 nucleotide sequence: TGTGCCAGCAGTTACTCAAACAGGGGCTACGAGCAGTACTTC. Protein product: CASSYSNRGYEQYF.

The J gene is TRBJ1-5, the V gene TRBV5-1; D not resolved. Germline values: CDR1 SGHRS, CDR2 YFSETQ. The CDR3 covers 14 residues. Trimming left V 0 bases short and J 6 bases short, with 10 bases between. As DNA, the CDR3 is TGCGCCAGCAGCTTGGAACAGAAATTTCAGCCCCAGCATTTT. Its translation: CASSLEQKFQPQHF. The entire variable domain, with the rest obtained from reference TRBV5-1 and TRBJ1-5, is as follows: KAGVTQTPRYLIKTRGQQVTLSCSPISGHRSVSWYQQTPGQGLQFLFEYFSETQRNKGNFPGRFSGRQFSNSRSEMNVSTLELGDSALYLCASSLEQKFQPQHFGDGTRLSIL.

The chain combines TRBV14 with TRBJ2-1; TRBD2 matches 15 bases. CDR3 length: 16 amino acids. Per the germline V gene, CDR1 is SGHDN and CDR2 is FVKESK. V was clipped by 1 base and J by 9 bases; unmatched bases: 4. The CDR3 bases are TGTGCCAGCAGCCAAGGGACTAGCGGGGGGGCCGGTGAGCAGTTCTTC. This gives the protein CASSQGTSGGAGEQFF.

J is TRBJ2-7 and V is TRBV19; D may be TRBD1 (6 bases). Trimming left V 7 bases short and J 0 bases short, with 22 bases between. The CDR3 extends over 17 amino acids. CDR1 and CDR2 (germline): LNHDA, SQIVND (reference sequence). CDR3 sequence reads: CASTPKGTRDPSYEQYF. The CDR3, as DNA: TGTGCCAGTACCCCGAAGGGGACAAGGGACCCCTCCTACGAGCAGTACTTC.

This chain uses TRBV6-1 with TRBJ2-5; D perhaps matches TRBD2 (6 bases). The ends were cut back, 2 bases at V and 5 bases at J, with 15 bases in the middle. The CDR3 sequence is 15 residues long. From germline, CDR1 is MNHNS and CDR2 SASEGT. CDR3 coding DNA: TGTGCCAGCAGTGAACAGGACGGGGCGGGGGAGACCCAGTACTTC. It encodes CASSEQDGAGETQYF.

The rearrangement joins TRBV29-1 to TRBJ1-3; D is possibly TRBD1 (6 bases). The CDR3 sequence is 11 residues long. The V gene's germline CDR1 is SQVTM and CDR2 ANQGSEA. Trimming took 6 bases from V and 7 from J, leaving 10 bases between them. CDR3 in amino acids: CSVQGSNTIYF. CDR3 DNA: TGCAGCGTGCAGGGGTCGAACACCATATATTTT.

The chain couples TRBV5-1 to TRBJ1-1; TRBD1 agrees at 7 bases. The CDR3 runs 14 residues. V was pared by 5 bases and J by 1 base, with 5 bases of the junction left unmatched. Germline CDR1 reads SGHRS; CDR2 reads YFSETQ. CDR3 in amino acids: CASRATGTNTEAFF. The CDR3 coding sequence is TGCGCCAGCAGGGCGACAGGGACGAACACTGAAGCTTTCTTT.

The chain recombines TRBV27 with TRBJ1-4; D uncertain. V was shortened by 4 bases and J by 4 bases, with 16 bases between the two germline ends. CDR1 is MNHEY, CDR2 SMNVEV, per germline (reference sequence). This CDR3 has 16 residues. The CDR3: CASSSTHRVNNEKLFF. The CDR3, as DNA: TGTGCCAGCAGTTCTACCCACCGAGTTAATAATGAAAAACTGTTTTTT. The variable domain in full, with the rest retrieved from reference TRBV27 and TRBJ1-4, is EAQVTQNPRYLITVTGKKLTVTCSQNMNHEYMSWYRQDPGLGLRQIYYSMNVEVTDKGDVPEGYKVSRKEKRNFPLILESPSPNQTSLYFCASSSTHRVNNEKLFFGSGTQLSVL.

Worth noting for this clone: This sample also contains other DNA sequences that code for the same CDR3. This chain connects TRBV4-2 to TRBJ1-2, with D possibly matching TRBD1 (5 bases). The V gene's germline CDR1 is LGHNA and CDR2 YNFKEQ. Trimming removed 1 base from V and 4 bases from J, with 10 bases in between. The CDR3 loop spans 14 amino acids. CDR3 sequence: CASSQGQGGYGYTF. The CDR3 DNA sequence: TGTGCCAGCAGCCAAGGGCAGGGTGGCTATGGCTACACCTTC.

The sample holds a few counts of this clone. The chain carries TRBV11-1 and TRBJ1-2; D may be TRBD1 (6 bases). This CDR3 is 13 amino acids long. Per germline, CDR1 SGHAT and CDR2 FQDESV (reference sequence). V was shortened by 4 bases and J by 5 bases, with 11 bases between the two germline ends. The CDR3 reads CASSSDGTYGYTF. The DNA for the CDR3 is TGTGCCAGCAGCTCAGACGGGACATATGGCTACACCTTC.

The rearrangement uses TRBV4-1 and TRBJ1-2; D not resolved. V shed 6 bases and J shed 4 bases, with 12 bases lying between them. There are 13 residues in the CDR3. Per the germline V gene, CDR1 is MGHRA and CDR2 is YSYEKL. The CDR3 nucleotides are TGCGCCAGCAGACCCACACCGTCCTATGGCTACACCTTC. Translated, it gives CASRPTPSYGYTF.

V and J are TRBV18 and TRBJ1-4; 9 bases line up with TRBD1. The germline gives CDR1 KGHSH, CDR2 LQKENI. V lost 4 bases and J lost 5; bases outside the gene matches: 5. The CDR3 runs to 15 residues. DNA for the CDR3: TGTGCCAGCTCACTCTGGACAGGGGAAAATGAAAAACTGTTTTTT. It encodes CASSLWTGENEKLFF.

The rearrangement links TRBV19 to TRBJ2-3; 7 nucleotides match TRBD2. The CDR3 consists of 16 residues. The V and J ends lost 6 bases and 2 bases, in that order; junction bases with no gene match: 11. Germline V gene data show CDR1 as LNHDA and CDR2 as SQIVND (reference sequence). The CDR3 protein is CASRPGASGYTDTQYF. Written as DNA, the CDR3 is TGTGCCAGTAGACCCGGGGCTAGCGGATACACAGATACGCAGTATTTT. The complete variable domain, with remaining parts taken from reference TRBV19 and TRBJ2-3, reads DGGITQSPKYLFRKEGQNVTLSCEQNLNHDAMYWYRQDPGQGLRLIYYSQIVNDFQKGDIAEGYSVSREKKESFPLTVTSAQKNPTAFYLCASRPGASGYTDTQYFGPGTRLTVL.

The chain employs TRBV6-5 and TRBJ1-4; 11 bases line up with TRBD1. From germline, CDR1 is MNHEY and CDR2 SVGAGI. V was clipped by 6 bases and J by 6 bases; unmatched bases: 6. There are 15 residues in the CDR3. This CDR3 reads CASRLTGQGDEKLFF. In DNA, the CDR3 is TGTGCCAGCAGGCTCACGGGACAGGGGGATGAAAAACTGTTTTTT.

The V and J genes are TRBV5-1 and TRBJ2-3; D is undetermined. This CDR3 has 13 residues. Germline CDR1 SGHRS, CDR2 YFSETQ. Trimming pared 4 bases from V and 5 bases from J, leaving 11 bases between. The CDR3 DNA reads TGCGCCAGCAGCCCCGGAGCCGAAGATACGCAGTATTTT. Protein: CASSPGAEDTQYF.

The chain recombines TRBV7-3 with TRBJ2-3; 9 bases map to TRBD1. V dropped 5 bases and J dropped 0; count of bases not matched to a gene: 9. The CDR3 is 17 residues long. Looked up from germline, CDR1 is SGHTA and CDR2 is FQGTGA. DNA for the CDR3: TGTGCCAGCAGCCGAAAGACAGGGGGATCTAGCACAGATACGCAGTATTTT. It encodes CASSRKTGGSSTDTQYF.